This T cell receptor beta chain was sequenced for a study of T cell responses to AZD1222 COVID-19 vaccine. The overall study: Timing groups of about 4 and about 12 weeks for second doses were pooled.

CDR1 and CDR2 from the germline V gene are SQVTM and ANQGSEA. V gave up 7 bases and J gave up 7 bases; unmatched junction bases: 12. There are 13 residues in the CDR3. Profiling relied on immunoSEQ multiplex PCR, and the TCRdb table lists in-frame clones only, not all of them. The profile shows about 99,000 clones, around 91% of them singletons. Worth noting for this clone: Its target is unknown.

General study findings and limits: Spike-specific TCR repertoires showed rising breadth and depth after two AZD1222 doses. No repertoire was sampled before or during the peak T cell response, only after it. Clonal diversity may have been underestimated in mostly white British donors.

The material was peripheral blood, obtained on day 0 of AZD1222 vaccination. The receptor's source is an adult in good health. The chain is built from TRBV29-1 and TRBJ1-2; 7 bases line up with TRBD1. CDR3 DNA: TGCAGCGCTAGACAGGGCCCCCTCGGTGGCTACACCTTC. It codes for CSARQGPLGGYTF.